The present TCR beta chain was sequenced within a study of shared clonotypes between healthy human individuals. Study-wide findings and caveats: Estimated clonotype richness was generally higher in naive than memory subsets.

V was cut by 2 bases and J by 3 bases, with 17 bases left in between. CDR1 LGHNA and CDR2 YSLEER come from the germline V gene. This CDR3 region has 16 residues. On this clone: Its target is not known.

TCRdb's copy holds only in-frame clones and misses some; the assay was immunoSEQ multiplex PCR. The sample includes 2 million to 3 million clones, roughly 93% of them seen just once. Sequencing input: naive CD4+ T cells from PBMCs. Subset: CD45RA+ positively selected. The clonotype comes from a man younger than 30 in good health. Some clones in this sample may be carry-over from other donors' samples. The rearrangement links TRBV4-3 to TRBJ2-7; D call uncertain. CDR3 protein: CASSQIPADGRYEQYF. For the CDR3, the DNA is TGCGCCAGCAGCCAAATTCCTGCGGACGGACGCTACGAGCAGTACTTC.